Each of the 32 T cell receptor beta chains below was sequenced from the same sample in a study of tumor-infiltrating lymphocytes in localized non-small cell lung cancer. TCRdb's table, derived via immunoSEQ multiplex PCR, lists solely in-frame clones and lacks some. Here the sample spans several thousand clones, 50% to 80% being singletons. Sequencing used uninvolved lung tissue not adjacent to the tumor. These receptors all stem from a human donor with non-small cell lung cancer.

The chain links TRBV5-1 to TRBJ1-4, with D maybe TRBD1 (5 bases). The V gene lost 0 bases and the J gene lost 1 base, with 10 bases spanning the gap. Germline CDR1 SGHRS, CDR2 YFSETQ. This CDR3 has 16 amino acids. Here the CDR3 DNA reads TGCGCCAGCAGCTTGGGCCCTACAGGAACTAATGAAAAACTGTTTTTT. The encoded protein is CASSLGPTGTNEKLFF.

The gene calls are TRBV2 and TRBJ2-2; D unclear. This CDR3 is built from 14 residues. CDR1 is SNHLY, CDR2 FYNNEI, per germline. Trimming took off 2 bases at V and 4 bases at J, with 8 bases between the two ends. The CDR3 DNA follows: TGTGCCAGCAGTGAACAACAGTCCACCGGGGAGCTGTTTTTT. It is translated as CASSEQQSTGELFF.

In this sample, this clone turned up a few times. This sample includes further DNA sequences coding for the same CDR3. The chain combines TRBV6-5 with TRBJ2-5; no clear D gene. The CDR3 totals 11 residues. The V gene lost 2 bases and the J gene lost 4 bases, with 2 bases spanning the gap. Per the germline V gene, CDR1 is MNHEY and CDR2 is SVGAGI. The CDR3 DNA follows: TGTGCCAGCAGTTACGGAGAGACCCAGTACTTC. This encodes CASSYGETQYF.

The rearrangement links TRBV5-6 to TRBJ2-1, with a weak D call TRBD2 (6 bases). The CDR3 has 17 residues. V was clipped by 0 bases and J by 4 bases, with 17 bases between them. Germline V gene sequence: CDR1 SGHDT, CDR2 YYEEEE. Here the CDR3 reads CASSLDRGTSQYNEQFF. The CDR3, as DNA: TGTGCCAGCAGCTTGGACAGAGGGACTTCACAATACAATGAGCAGTTCTTC.

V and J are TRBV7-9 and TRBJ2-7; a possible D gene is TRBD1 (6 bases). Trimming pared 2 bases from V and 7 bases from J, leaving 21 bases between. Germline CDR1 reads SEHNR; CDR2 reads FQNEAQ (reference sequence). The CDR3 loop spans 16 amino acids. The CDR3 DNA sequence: TGTGCCAGCAGCTTAATCGGAGCCAGGGGCCTGGGTGAGCAGTACTTC. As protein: CASSLIGARGLGEQYF.

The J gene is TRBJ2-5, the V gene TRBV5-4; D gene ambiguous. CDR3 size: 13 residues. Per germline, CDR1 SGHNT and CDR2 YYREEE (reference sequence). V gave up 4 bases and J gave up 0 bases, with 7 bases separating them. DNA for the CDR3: TGTGCCAGCAGCATACATAACCAAGAGACCCAGTACTTC. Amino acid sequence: CASSIHNQETQYF.

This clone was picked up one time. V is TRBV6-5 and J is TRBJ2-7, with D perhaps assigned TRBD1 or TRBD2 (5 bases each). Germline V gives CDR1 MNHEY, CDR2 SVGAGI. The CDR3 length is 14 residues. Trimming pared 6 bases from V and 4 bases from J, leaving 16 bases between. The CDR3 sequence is CASRRDGTNYEQYF. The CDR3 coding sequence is TGTGCCAGCAGACGAGACGGGACGAATTACGAGCAGTACTTC.

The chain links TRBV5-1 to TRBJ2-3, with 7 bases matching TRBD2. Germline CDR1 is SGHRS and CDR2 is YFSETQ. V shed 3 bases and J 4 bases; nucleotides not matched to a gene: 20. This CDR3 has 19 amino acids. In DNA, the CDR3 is TGCGCCAGCAGCTCCCCGGAGAGCGGGGATTTGCTTGGCGCAGATACGCAGTATTTT. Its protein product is CASSSPESGDLLGADTQYF.

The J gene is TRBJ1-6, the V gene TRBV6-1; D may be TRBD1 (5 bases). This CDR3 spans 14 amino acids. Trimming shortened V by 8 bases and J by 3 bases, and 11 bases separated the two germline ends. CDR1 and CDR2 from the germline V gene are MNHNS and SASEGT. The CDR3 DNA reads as TGTGCCAGCGGGGACCCAGACTATAATTCACCCCTCCACTTT. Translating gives CASGDPDYNSPLHF.

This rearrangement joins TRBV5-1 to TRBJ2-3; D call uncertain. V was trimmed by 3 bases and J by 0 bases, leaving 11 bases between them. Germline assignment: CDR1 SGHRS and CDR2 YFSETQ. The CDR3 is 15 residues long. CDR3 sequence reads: CASSSSAASTDTQYF. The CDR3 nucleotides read TGCGCCAGCAGCTCTTCGGCGGCTAGCACAGATACGCAGTATTTT.

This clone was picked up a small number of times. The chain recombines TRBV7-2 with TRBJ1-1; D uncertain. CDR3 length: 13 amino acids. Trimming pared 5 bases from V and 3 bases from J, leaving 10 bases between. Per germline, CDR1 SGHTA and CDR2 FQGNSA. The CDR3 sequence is CASSAKADTEAFF. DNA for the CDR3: TGTGCCAGCAGCGCCAAGGCGGACACTGAAGCTTTCTTT.

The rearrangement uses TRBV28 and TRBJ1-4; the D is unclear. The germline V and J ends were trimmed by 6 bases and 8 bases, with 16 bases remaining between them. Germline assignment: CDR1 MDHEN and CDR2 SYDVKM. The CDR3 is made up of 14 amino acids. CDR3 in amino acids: CASSSGQIREKLFF. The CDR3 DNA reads TGTGCCAGCAGCTCGGGCCAGATCCGCGAAAAACTGTTTTTT.

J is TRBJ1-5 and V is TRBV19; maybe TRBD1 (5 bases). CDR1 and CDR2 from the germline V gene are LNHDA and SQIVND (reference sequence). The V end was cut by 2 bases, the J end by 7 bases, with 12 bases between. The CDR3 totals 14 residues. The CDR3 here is CASSINGAWQPQHF. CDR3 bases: TGTGCCAGTAGTATAAACGGGGCGTGGCAGCCCCAGCATTTT.

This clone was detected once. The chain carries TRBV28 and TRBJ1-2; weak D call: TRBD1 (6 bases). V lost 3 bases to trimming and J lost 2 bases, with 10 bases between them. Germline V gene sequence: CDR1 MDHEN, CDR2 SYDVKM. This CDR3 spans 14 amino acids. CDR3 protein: CASSFSRGNYGYTF. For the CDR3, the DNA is TGTGCCAGCAGTTTTTCCAGGGGCAACTATGGCTACACCTTC.

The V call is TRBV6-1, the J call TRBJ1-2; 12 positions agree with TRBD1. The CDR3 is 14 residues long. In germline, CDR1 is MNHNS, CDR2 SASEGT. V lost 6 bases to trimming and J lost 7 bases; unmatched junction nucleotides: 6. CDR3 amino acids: CASRGTGGVGGYTF. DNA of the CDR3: TGTGCCAGCAGGGGGACAGGGGGCGTTGGTGGCTACACCTTC.

CDR3 coding DNA: TGTGCCAGCAGTGAAGGGCAGGCCTACGAGCAGTACTTC. It specifies CASSEGQAYEQYF. This rearrangement joins TRBV6-5 to TRBJ2-7; D is unclear. Trimming shortened V by 5 bases and J by 2 bases, and 10 bases separated the two germline ends. CDR3 size: 13 residues. The germline V gene has CDR1 MNHEY and CDR2 SVGAGI.

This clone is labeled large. This CDR3 reads CASSPTWEDPYGYTF. The CDR3 DNA follows: TGTGCCAGCAGCCCGACTTGGGAGGACCCCTATGGCTACACCTTC. J is TRBJ1-2 and V is TRBV7-8; D is ambiguous. V lost 5 bases, J lost 4 bases, and 17 bases lay in between. Germline V gene lookup returns CDR1 SGHVS and CDR2 FQNEAQ. This CDR3 comprises 15 residues.

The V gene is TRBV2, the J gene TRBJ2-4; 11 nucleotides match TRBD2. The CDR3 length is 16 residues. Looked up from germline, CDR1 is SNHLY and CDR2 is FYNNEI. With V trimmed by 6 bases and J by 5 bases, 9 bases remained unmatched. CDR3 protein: CASRLAGGSYENIQYF. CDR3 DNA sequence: TGTGCCAGCAGGCTAGCGGGGGGAAGCTACGAAAACATTCAGTACTTC.

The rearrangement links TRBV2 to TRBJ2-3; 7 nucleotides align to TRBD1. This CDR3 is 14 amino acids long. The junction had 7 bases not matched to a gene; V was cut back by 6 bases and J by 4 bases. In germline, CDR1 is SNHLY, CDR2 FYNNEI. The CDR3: CASRRGHGADTQYF. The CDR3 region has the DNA TGTGCCAGCAGAAGGGGGCATGGCGCAGATACGCAGTATTTT.

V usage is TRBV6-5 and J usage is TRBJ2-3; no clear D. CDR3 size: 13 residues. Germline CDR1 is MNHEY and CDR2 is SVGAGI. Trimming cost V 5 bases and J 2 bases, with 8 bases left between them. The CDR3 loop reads CASSRANTDTQYF. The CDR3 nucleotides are TGTGCCAGCAGTAGAGCGAACACAGATACGCAGTATTTT.

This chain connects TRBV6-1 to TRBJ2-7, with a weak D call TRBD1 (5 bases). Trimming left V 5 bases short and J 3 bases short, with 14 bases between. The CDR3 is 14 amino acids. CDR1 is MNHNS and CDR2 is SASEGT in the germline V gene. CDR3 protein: CASSPFRDSYEQYF. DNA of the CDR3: TGTGCCAGCAGTCCTTTCAGAGACAGCTACGAGCAGTACTTC.

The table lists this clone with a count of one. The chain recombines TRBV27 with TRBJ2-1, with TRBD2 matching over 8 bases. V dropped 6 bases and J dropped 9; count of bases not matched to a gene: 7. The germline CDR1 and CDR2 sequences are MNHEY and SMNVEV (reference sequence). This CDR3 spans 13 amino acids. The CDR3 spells CASSLSGRSEQFF. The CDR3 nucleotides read TGTGCCAGCAGCTTGAGCGGGAGAAGTGAGCAGTTCTTC.

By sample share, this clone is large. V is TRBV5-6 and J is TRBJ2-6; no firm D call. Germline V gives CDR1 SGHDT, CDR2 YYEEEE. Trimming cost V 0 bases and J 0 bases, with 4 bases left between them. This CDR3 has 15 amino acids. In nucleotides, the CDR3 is TGTGCCAGCAGCTTGGTGTCCTCTGGGGCCAACGTCCTGACTTTC. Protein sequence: CASSLVSSGANVLTF.

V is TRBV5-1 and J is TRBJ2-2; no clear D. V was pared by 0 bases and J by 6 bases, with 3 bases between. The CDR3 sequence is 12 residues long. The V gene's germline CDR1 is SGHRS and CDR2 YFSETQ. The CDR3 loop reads CASSLVAGELFF. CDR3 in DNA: TGCGCCAGCAGCTTGGTCGCCGGGGAGCTGTTTTTT.

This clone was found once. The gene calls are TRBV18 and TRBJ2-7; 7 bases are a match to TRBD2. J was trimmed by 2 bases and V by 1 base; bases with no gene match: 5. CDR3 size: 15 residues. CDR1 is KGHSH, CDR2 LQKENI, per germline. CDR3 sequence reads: CASSPQERGPYEQYF. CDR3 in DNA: TGTGCCAGCTCACCACAAGAGCGGGGCCCCTACGAGCAGTACTTC.

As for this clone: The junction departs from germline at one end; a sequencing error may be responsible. CDR3 loop: CSATDTEAFF. The CDR3 DNA sequence: TGCAGTGCCACCGACACCGAAGCTTTCTTT. The chain has TRBV20-1 and TRBJ1-1; D call uncertain. CDR1 DFQATT and CDR2 SNEGSKA come from the germline V gene (reference sequence). This CDR3 has 10 amino acids.

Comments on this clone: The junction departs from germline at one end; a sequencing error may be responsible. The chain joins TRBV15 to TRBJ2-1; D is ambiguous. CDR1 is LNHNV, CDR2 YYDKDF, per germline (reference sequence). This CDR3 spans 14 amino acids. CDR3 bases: TGTGCCACCAGCAGAGATGGTGGAAACAATGGGCAGTTCTTC. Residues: CATSRDGGNNGQFF.

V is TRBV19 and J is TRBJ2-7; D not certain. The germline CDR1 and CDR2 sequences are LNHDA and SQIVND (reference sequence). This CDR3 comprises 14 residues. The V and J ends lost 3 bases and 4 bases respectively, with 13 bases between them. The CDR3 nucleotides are TGTGCCAGTAGTATTTGGTACTTAGGTTACGAGCAGTACTTC. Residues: CASSIWYLGYEQYF.

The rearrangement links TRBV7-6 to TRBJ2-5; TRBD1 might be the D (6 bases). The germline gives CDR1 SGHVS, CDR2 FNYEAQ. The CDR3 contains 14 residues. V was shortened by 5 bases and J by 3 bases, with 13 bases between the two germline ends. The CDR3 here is CASSRWTAKETQYF. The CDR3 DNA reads TGTGCCAGCAGCCGATGGACAGCGAAAGAGACCCAGTACTTC.

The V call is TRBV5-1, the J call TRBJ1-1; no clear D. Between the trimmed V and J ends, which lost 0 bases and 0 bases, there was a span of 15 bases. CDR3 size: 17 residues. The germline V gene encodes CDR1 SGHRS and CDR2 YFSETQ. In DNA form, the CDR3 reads TGCGCCAGCAGCTTGGACGCTTTCGGACGAATGAACACTGAAGCTTTCTTT. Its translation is CASSLDAFGRMNTEAFF.

The CDR3 DNA follows: TGTGCCTGGATCTTCGGTAGCGGGGATTACAATGAGCAGTTCTTC. It is translated as CAWIFGSGDYNEQFF. This chain joins TRBV30 and TRBJ2-1, with TRBD2 identical over 8 bases. Germline trimming cut 4 bases from V and 4 bases from J; bases unmatched to any gene: 9. The CDR3 covers 15 residues. CDR1 is GTSNPN and CDR2 is SVGIG in the germline V gene (reference sequence). The entire variable domain, with the rest obtained from reference TRBV30 and TRBJ2-1, is as follows: SQTIHQWPATLVQPVGSPLSLECTVEGTSNPNLYWYRQAAGRGLQLLFYSVGIGQISSEVPQNLSASRPQDRQFILSSKKLLLSDSGFYLCAWIFGSGDYNEQFFGPGTRLTVL.

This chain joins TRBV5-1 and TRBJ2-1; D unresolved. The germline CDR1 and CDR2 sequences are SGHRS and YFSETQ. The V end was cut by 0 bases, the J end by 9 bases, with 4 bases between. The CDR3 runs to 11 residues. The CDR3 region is CASSLGGEQFF. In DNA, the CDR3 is TGCGCCAGCAGCTTGGGGGGTGAGCAGTTCTTC.